This T cell receptor (beta chain) emerged from a study of T cells in Graves' hyperthyroidism and ophthalmopathy. About the research overall: Before treatment of any kind, peripheral blood was taken at initial diagnosis. Study-level points and caveats: Researchers report that a 13 V-J model separated ophthalmopathy from stable hyperthyroidism. Blood samples included most of the expanded thyroid clonotypes exceeding 0.001.

TCR beta CDR3 regions were amplified from RNA transcripts. A set of HTBI primers served as the primers for a first-round RT-PCR of the TCR CDR3. Via MiXCR, TCRdb re-called the multiplex PCR reads, giving one row per CDR3 protein. The data contain about 420,000 distinct CDR3 sequences, about 15% of them singletons. Notes on this clonotype: Its antigen is unidentified.

V lost 5 bases and J 9 bases, leaving 17 bases between the germline ends. This CDR3 is built from 14 residues. Germline CDR1 and CDR2: MDHEN and SYDVKM. Graves' hyperthyroidism without ophthalmopathy progression within 18 months was termed stable. Sequencing was done on a sample of blood. The TCR was taken from a woman between 18 and 30 years old with Graves' hyperthyroidism. The V gene is TRBV28, the J gene TRBJ2-1; D possibly corresponds to TRBD2 (5 bases). In DNA form, the CDR3 reads TGTGCCAGCAGTGAGGTTAGGACTCTTGGTGAGCAGTTCTTC. Amino acid sequence: CASSEVRTLGEQFF.